Listed here are 12 T cell receptor beta chains from one sample, sequenced in a study of T-cell memory formation after mild COVID-19. One entry per CDR3 protein results from TCRdb running MiXCR on the 5' RACE reads. The repertoire holds hundreds of thousands of distinct CDR3 sequences, with 15% to 20% as singletons. The source material was PBMCs or a T cell subset sorted from them (not recorded which). These receptors were obtained from an adult woman who had mild COVID-19 (a few samples of this study predate the infection). Cell type and time point are not known.

The sample holds a few counts of this clonotype. The chain couples TRBV27 to TRBJ2-3, with D possibly matching TRBD2 (5 bases). There are 15 residues in the CDR3. Trimming left V 2 bases short and J 3 bases short, with 12 bases between. Germline CDR1 and CDR2: MNHEY and SMNVEV (reference sequence). CDR3 DNA sequence: TGTGCCAGCAGTTTAACGGGGTACCCAACAGATACGCAGTATTTT. Its translation is CASSLTGYPTDTQYF.

V is TRBV7-9 and J is TRBJ2-1; D is perhaps TRBD2 (5 bases). The germline V and J ends were trimmed by 5 bases and 10 bases, with 24 bases remaining between them. CDR1 is SEHNR and CDR2 is FQNEAQ in the germline V gene (reference sequence). The CDR3 length is 16 residues. CDR3 DNA: TGTGCCAGCAGCGGCCAAGCGGACGGGTGGCCCCGGGAGCAGTTCTTC. This gives the protein CASSGQADGWPREQFF.

Worth noting for this clonotype: At one end the junction does not follow the germline gene, possibly because of a read error. The rearrangement links TRBV19 to TRBJ2-1, with a possible D match to TRBD1 (6 bases). The CDR3 spans 14 residues. Germline CDR1 LNHDA, CDR2 SQIVND (reference sequence). The CDR3 loop reads CDSSNRAAHNEQFF. The CDR3 nucleotides are TGTGACAGTAGTAACAGGGCTGCCCACAATGAGCAGTTCTTC.

A few counts support this clonotype. The chain carries TRBV4-2 and TRBJ1-1; maybe TRBD1 (5 bases). The germline V gene has CDR1 LGHNA and CDR2 YNFKEQ. V was clipped by 2 bases and J by 1 base, with 14 bases between them. The CDR3 has 16 residues. The chain's CDR3 is CASSQLTSGGNTEAFF. CDR3 sequence (DNA): TGTGCCAGCAGCCAACTTACCTCGGGGGGGAACACTGAAGCTTTCTTT.

Only a few counts were recorded for this clonotype. The rearrangement links TRBV7-2 to TRBJ2-3; 8 bases match TRBD2. Germline CDR1 SGHTA, CDR2 FQGNSA. This CDR3 is built from 15 residues. V lost 3 bases and J lost 2; bases outside the gene matches: 4. The CDR3 DNA sequence: TGTGCCAGCAGCTTTCAGCGGGGGATCACAGATACGCAGTATTTT. This sequence encodes CASSFQRGITDTQYF.

The chain's CDR3 is CASSVTDNEQFF. The DNA of the CDR3 is TGTGCCAGCAGCGTTACAGACAATGAGCAGTTCTTC. V and J are TRBV9 and TRBJ2-1, with D unclear. Trimming left V 2 bases short and J 5 bases short, with 5 bases between. Germline-derived CDR1 and CDR2 are SGDLS and YYNGEE. This CDR3 spans 12 amino acids.

This rearrangement joins TRBV5-1 to TRBJ2-5, with D uncertain. The germline V and J ends were trimmed by 2 bases and 2 bases, with 10 bases remaining between them. Looked up from germline, CDR1 is SGHRS and CDR2 is YFSETQ. The CDR3 spans 14 residues. The CDR3 coding sequence is TGCGCCAGCAGCTTCTCGACGGATCAAGAGACCCAGTACTTC. Encoded protein: CASSFSTDQETQYF.

This clonotype was counted many times. The V call is TRBV28, the J call TRBJ2-7; maybe TRBD1 (5 bases). The CDR3 loop spans 14 amino acids. Per the germline V gene, CDR1 is MDHEN and CDR2 is SYDVKM. Trimming removed 2 bases from V and 0 bases from J, with 8 bases in between. CDR3 sequence reads: CASSLAQGSYEQYF. CDR3 nucleotides: TGTGCCAGCAGTTTAGCGCAGGGCTCCTACGAGCAGTACTTC.

This clonotype appeared many times. V usage is TRBV12-3 or TRBV12-4 and J usage is TRBJ1-1; tentatively, D is TRBD1 (5 bases). Trimming cost V 5 bases and J 5 bases, with 15 bases left between them. This CDR3 has 14 residues. The CDR3 sequence is CASSADLKGTEAFF. The CDR3 bases are TGTGCCAGCAGTGCTGATTTGAAGGGGACTGAAGCTTTCTTT.

This clonotype was seen more than once but under ten times. CDR3 coding DNA: TGTGCCAGCAGTTGGACAGTTTCCAAAAACATTCAGTACTTC. This gives the protein CASSWTVSKNIQYF. V is TRBV12-3 or TRBV12-4 and J is TRBJ2-4; perhaps TRBD1 as D (6 bases). CDR3 length equals 14 residues. With 4 bases removed from V and 2 bases from J, the gap between germline ends came to 9 bases.

This clonotype turned up a few times. V usage is TRBV24-1 and J usage is TRBJ1-5; D call uncertain. V lost 3 bases, J lost 11 bases, and 16 bases lay in between. Germline assignment: CDR1 KGHDR and CDR2 SFDVKD. The CDR3 totals 14 residues. The CDR3 is CATSDLETDKAQHF. The CDR3 bases are TGTGCCACCAGTGATCTGGAAACCGACAAGGCCCAGCATTTT.

This clonotype has only a few counts. V and J are TRBV5-1 and TRBJ2-5; D could derive from TRBD1 or TRBD2 (5 bases each). This CDR3 spans 17 amino acids. The V end lost 4 bases, the J end lost 5 bases, and 24 bases lay between the germline ends. Germline loops: CDR1 SGHRS, CDR2 YFSETQ. The CDR3 loop is CASSPRPGARPSETQYF. DNA for the CDR3: TGCGCCAGCAGCCCCCGACCCGGGGCAAGGCCCTCTGAGACCCAGTACTTC.